Each of the 18 T cell receptor beta chains below was sequenced from the same sample in a study of T-cell memory formation after mild COVID-19. TCRdb re-called the 5' RACE reads with MiXCR, one entry per CDR3 protein. The data contain about 250,000 distinct CDR3 sequences, about 20% of them singletons. What was sequenced was PBMCs or a T cell subset sorted from them (not recorded which). These TCRs come from a man between 18 and 29 years old who had mild COVID-19 (a few samples of this study predate the infection). Cell type and time point are not known.

Only a few counts were recorded for this clonotype. The J gene is TRBJ2-7, the V gene TRBV7-2, with TRBD1 identical over 10 bases. This CDR3 contains 14 residues. From germline, CDR1 is SGHTA and CDR2 FQGNSA. V trimming: 4 bases; J trimming: 6 bases; junction bases outside the gene matches: 6. CDR3 DNA sequence: TGTGCCAGCAGCTCCGGACAGGGGGAGACCGAGCAGTACTTC. It translates to CASSSGQGETEQYF.

The gene calls are TRBV15 and TRBJ2-3; D gene unclear. Per germline, CDR1 LNHNV and CDR2 YYDKDF (reference sequence). This CDR3 is built from 16 residues. V was pared by 0 bases and J by 3 bases, with 13 bases between. In DNA form, the CDR3 reads TGTGCCACCAGCAGAGACTTTAGCCTGGGGACAGATACGCAGTATTTT. Its translation is CATSRDFSLGTDTQYF.

CDR3 DNA sequence: TGTGCCAGCCCCAACCCCGGCAGGGGAGCGGCGATGGGTGAGCAGTTCTTC. Translating it yields CASPNPGRGAAMGEQFF. The J gene is TRBJ2-1, the V gene TRBV7-2, with a possible D match to TRBD1 (6 bases). V gave up 8 bases and J gave up 9 bases, with 29 bases separating them. The CDR3 runs to 17 residues. Germline lookup yields CDR1 SGHTA and CDR2 FQGNSA.

The V and J genes are TRBV28 and TRBJ1-2; no clear D. Germline-derived CDR1 and CDR2 are MDHEN and SYDVKM. The CDR3 covers 18 residues. Trimming stripped 8 bases from V and 0 bases from J, with 25 bases between. This CDR3 is CASSLRAPSAFSNYGYTF. CDR3 sequence (DNA): TGTGCCAGCTCACTCCGGGCGCCAAGCGCTTTCTCTAACTATGGCTACACCTTC.

The V and J genes are TRBV6-1 and TRBJ1-3, with no clear D. Germline V gene sequence: CDR1 MNHNS, CDR2 SASEGT. The CDR3 extends over 14 amino acids. V was cut by 3 bases and J by 4 bases, with 10 bases left in between. DNA for the CDR3: TGTGCCAGCAGTGAGTTGAACAGCGGAAACACCATATATTTT. It encodes CASSELNSGNTIYF.

The gene calls are TRBV4-1 and TRBJ2-3; maybe TRBD1 (6 bases). The CDR3 loop spans 15 amino acids. Looked up from germline, CDR1 is MGHRA and CDR2 is YSYEKL. The V and J ends lost 5 bases and 4 bases respectively, with 16 bases between them. CDR3 sequence: CASSFWTDGADTQYF. Written as DNA, the CDR3 is TGCGCCAGCAGCTTTTGGACAGACGGCGCAGATACGCAGTATTTT.

This clonotype was seen only a few times. The chain employs TRBV11-2 and TRBJ2-3; perhaps TRBD2 as D (5 bases). Germline values: CDR1 SGHAT, CDR2 FQNNGV. There are 11 residues in the CDR3. V was shortened by 5 bases and J by 11 bases, with 11 bases between the two germline ends. The CDR3 reads CASSPSREQYF. The CDR3, as DNA: TGTGCCAGCAGCCCCAGCCGGGAGCAGTATTTT.

This chain joins TRBV9 and TRBJ2-7; unclear D gene. Trimming stripped 0 bases from V and 7 bases from J, with 8 bases between. CDR3 size: 12 residues. The germline V gene has CDR1 SGDLS and CDR2 YYNGEE. The CDR3 DNA is TGTGCCAGCAGCGTAGGAAATAGTGAGCAGTACTTC. Amino acids: CASSVGNSEQYF. Variable domain in full (rest from reference TRBV9 and TRBJ2-7): DSGVTQTPKHLITATGQRVTLRCSPRSGDLSVYWYQQSLDQGLQFLIQYYNGEERAKGNILERFSAQQFPDLHSELNLSSLELGDSALYFCASSVGNSEQYFGPGTRLTVT.

The V gene is TRBV13, the J gene TRBJ1-2; 9 nucleotides agree with TRBD1. J was trimmed by 6 bases and V by 0 bases; bases with no gene match: 5. CDR3 length equals 15 residues. CDR1 and CDR2 (germline): PRHDT, FYEKMQ (reference sequence). The CDR3 protein is CASSLGGQGTNGYTF. The CDR3 DNA follows: TGTGCCAGCAGCTTAGGCGGACAGGGGACAAATGGCTACACCTTC.

There are many counts of this clonotype. V and J are TRBV4-3 and TRBJ2-7, with TRBD1 matching over 7 bases. V lost 0 bases, J lost 2 bases, and 4 bases stayed unmatched. The germline CDR1 and CDR2 sequences are LGHNA and YSLEER. The CDR3 contains 15 residues. CDR3 amino acids: CASSQDQGTAYEQYV. The CDR3 DNA is TGCGCCAGCAGCCAAGATCAAGGGACAGCCTACGAGCAGTACGTC.

The genes are TRBV2 and TRBJ2-3; D uncertain. The CDR3 has 15 residues. V was cut by 1 base and J by 3 bases, with 11 bases left in between. Germline assignment: CDR1 SNHLY and CDR2 FYNNEI. CDR3 sequence: CASSEVSAHTDTQYF. The CDR3 DNA reads as TGTGCCAGCAGTGAAGTTAGTGCTCATACAGATACGCAGTATTTT.

The chain links TRBV7-9 to TRBJ2-1; weak D call: TRBD2 (5 bases). V lost 4 bases and J 7 bases, leaving 11 bases between the germline ends. Germline loops: CDR1 SEHNR, CDR2 FQNEAQ (reference sequence). The CDR3 is made up of 13 amino acids. The CDR3 reads CASSWRPGNEQFF. The CDR3 region has the DNA TGTGCCAGCAGCTGGCGTCCGGGGAATGAGCAGTTCTTC.

This clonotype was detected only a few times. J is TRBJ1-5 and V is TRBV9, with 10 nucleotides matching TRBD1. Germline V gives CDR1 SGDLS, CDR2 YYNGEE. Trimming at V came to 4 bases and at J to 2 bases, leaving 3 bases not matched to a gene. This CDR3 is 15 amino acids long. The chain's CDR3 is CASSRGTGGNQPQHF. For the CDR3, the DNA is TGTGCCAGCAGCCGGGGGACAGGGGGCAATCAGCCCCAGCATTTT.

The genes are TRBV4-1 and TRBJ2-2; D uncertain. Trimming shortened V by 0 bases and J by 6 bases, and 11 bases separated the two germline ends. CDR1 and CDR2 from the germline V gene are MGHRA and YSYEKL. CDR3 length: 15 amino acids. The DNA for the CDR3 is TGCGCCAGCAGCCAAGAGGTACGGGCCTCCGGGGAGCTGTTTTTT. Amino acid sequence: CASSQEVRASGELFF.

The sample holds a few counts of this clonotype. The chain has TRBV12-3 or TRBV12-4 and TRBJ1-2; D is uncertain. The CDR3 extends over 12 amino acids. Trimming left V 3 bases short and J 8 bases short, with 10 bases between. As DNA, the CDR3 is TGTGCCAGCAGTTTCGTGGGTAACGGCTACACCTTC. As protein: CASSFVGNGYTF.

The V and J genes are TRBV6-1 and TRBJ1-3; the D is unclear. Trimming pared 1 base from V and 4 bases from J, leaving 5 bases between. The CDR3 has 13 amino acids. Germline CDR1 and CDR2: MNHNS and SASEGT. CDR3 DNA sequence: TGTGCCAGCAGTGAAGTGGTAGGAAACACCATATATTTT. Its translation is CASSEVVGNTIYF.

The gene calls are TRBV4-1 and TRBJ1-3; the D is unclear. The CDR3 consists of 13 residues. Per germline, CDR1 MGHRA and CDR2 YSYEKL. Trimming removed 4 bases from V and 10 bases from J, with 14 bases in between. In nucleotides, the CDR3 is TGCGCCAGCAGCCCCGGGCCGGAGATGACCATATATTTT. Translated: CASSPGPEMTIYF.

This clonotype was detected many times. The chain is built from TRBV3-1 and TRBJ2-4; TRBD1 matches at 12 bases. The CDR3 is 13 amino acids. Germline CDR1 LGHDT, CDR2 YNNKEL (reference sequence). Germline trimming cut 4 bases from V and 12 bases from J; bases unmatched to any gene: 4. CDR3 nucleotides: TGTGCCAGCAGCCCGGGGACAGGGGGCTCTCAGTACTTC. Translation gives CASSPGTGGSQYF.